This T cell receptor (beta chain) was identified in a study of beta chain features in type 1 diabetes. General study results and limits: At VDJ recombination sites, type 1 diabetes patients had fewer insertions and more deleted nucleotides. Shorter TCRB CDR3s, moderately but significantly so, marked every one of the four CD4+ subsets in Type 1 diabetes patients.

The V gene's germline CDR1 is MNHNY and CDR2 SVGAGI (reference sequence). This CDR3 has 12 amino acids. The germline V and J ends were trimmed by 1 base and 5 bases, with 5 bases remaining between them. Isolated RNA was reverse transcribed in full, so expressed TCRB transcripts were sequenced. Measured with immunoSEQ multiplex PCR; TCRdb has only the in-frame clones, and not every one. This repertoire shows about 930,000 clones, 17% found once; its top ten account for around 0.02%. Worth noting for this clone: The antigen remains undetermined.

Populations obtained by sorting all exceeded 98% purity. Source material: naive CD4+ T cells from blood. This receptor was taken from a woman younger than 35 in good health. This chain connects TRBV6-6 to TRBJ1-1; no clear D. The CDR3 DNA sequence: TGTGCCAGCAGTTACTTAAGTACTGAAGCTTTCTTT. This sequence encodes CASSYLSTEAFF.